This T cell receptor beta chain appears in the sequencing data of a study of control samples from healthy donors and cancer patients. Some clones are missing from TCRdb's copy, which holds only in-frame ones; the method was immunoSEQ multiplex PCR. The table lists approximately 160,000 clones, more than 85% of them singletons. This CDR3 spans 14 amino acids. Germline CDR1 and CDR2: LNHNV and YYDKDF (reference sequence). The V end was cut by 3 bases, the J end by 1 base, with 9 bases between. The origin of this receptor is a woman aged 40 to 50 in good health. The J gene is TRBJ1-1, the V gene TRBV15; weak D call: TRBD1 (6 bases). Sequencing was performed on blood. As DNA, the CDR3 is TGTGCCACCAGCAGTATGACAGGGAACACTGAAGCTTTCTTT. Its translation: CATSSMTGNTEAFF.